The present entry profiles one T cell receptor beta chain with its context. This sample stems from a study of blood T cell repertoires in COVID-19. Study-wide context: Acute-phase and convalescent COVID-19 samples originated in the United States, Italy and Spain. PBMCs, B-cell-depleted T cells, or T cells were the source of the cDNA or gDNA that made up the material.

TCRdb's table, derived via immunoSEQ multiplex PCR, lists solely in-frame clones and lacks some. Of about 170,000 clones in the sample, roughly 80% were seen once. Trimming cost V 4 bases and J 8 bases; bases outside gene matches: 10. Germline V gene lookup returns CDR1 KGHSY and CDR2 FQNENV. The CDR3 runs 14 residues. The rearrangement uses TRBV16 and TRBJ1-2; 7 bases agree with TRBD1. Source material: peripheral blood. This TCR came from a man between 18 and 35 years old with active or convalescent COVID-19. The CDR3: CASSPSTGRHGYTF. For the CDR3, the DNA is TGTGCCAGCAGCCCCTCGACAGGGAGGCACGGCTACACCTTC.